This TCR beta chain was sequenced in a study of T cells in Graves' hyperthyroidism and ophthalmopathy. Overall study: At the time of initial diagnosis and before any treatment, peripheral blood was collected. Study-level results: A model of 13 V-J pairs discriminated ophthalmopathy from stable hyperthyroidism.

Amplification of TCR beta CDR3 regions was performed using RNA transcripts as template. Primed by the HTBI set, a first-round RT-PCR was run on the TCR CDR3. A single record per CDR3 protein comes from TCRdb applying MiXCR to the multiplex PCR reads. The table shows over 300,000 distinct CDR3 sequences, with approximately 13% occurring only once. PBMCs stemmed from about 9.5 ml fresh peripheral blood. With respect to this clonotype: Its specificity is not known.

Specimen: blood. The TCR comes from an older woman with Graves' hyperthyroidism.

As DNA, the CDR3 is TGTGCCAGCTCACCTATATCCGGGACAGAGAACACTGAAGCTTTCTTT. This encodes CASSPISGTENTEAFF. This sequence joins TRBV18 and TRBJ1-1; TRBD1 matches at 7 bases. The CDR3 runs 16 residues. V was pared by 3 bases and J by 1 base, with 8 bases of the junction left unmatched. Germline V gene lookup returns CDR1 KGHSH and CDR2 LQKENI.